Listed here are 4 T cell receptor beta chains from one sample, sequenced in a study of T cell responses to AZD1222 COVID-19 vaccine. Method: immunoSEQ multiplex PCR; TCRdb's copy keeps in-frame clones and lacks some. The sample records approximately 110,000 clones, roughly 90% being singletons. This specimen consisted of peripheral blood, obtained on day 0 of AZD1222 vaccination. All receptors come from an adult in good health.

The chain joins TRBV29-1 to TRBJ2-6; TRBD1 matches at 10 bases. The CDR3 sequence is 17 residues long. Trimming took 6 bases from V and 3 from J; bases not matched to a gene: 11. The germline CDR1 and CDR2 sequences are SQVTM and ANQGSEA. CDR3 sequence (DNA): TGCAGCGTAGGGACAGGGGCAGTCTCTGGTGGGGCCAACGTCCTGACTTTC. Residues: CSVGTGAVSGGANVLTF.

The chain joins TRBV3-1 (or the pseudogene TRBV3-2) to TRBJ2-3; possible D gene TRBD1, 6 bases. This CDR3 region has 13 residues. In germline, CDR1 is LGHDT, CDR2 YNNKEL (reference sequence). Trimming shortened V by 8 bases and J by 5 bases, and 14 bases separated the two germline ends. The DNA of the CDR3 is TGTGCCAGCCGAAGGGGGTCAGAAGATACGCAGTATTTT. Translated, it gives CASRRGSEDTQYF.

This chain links TRBV7-8 with TRBJ2-7; perhaps TRBD1 as D (6 bases). The CDR3 consists of 16 residues. Germline V gene lookup returns CDR1 SGHVS and CDR2 FQNEAQ. V was cut by 1 base and J by 2 bases, with 15 bases left in between. The chain's CDR3 is CASSLEGVGQPYEQYF. The CDR3 bases are TGTGCCAGCAGCTTAGAGGGCGTTGGACAGCCCTACGAGCAGTACTTC.

This chain connects TRBV24-1 to TRBJ2-1; 9 bases are shared with TRBD1. The V segment lost 2 bases and the J segment 8 bases; nucleotides outside the gene matches: 6. This CDR3 is 15 amino acids long. Germline V gives CDR1 KGHDR, CDR2 SFDVKD. DNA for the CDR3: TGTGCCACCAGTGATTCCGGGACAGGGCTTCATGAGCAGTTCTTC. It specifies CATSDSGTGLHEQFF.